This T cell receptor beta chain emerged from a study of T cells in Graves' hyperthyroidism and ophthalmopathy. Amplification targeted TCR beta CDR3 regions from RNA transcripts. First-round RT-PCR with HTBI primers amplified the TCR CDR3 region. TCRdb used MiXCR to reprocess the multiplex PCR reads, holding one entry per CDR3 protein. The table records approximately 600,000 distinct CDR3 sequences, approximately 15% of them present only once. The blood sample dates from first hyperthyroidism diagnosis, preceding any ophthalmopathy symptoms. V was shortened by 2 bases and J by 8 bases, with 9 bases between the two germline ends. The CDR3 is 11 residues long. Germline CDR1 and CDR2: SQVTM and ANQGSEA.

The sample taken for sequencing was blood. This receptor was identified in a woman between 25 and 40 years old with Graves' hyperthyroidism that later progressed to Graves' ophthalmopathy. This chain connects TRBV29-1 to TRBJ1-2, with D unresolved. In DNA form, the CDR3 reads TGCAGCGTTGAAAGAGGTAGAGGCTACACCTTC. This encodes CSVERGRGYTF.